This T cell receptor beta chain was captured in a study of T cell clusters in autoimmune cytopenias. Each sample's input was around 270 ng genomic DNA, roughly 38,000 genome equivalents. One tube held mixed TRB-A and TRB-B primer pools for touch-down PCR. TCRdb re-called the multiplex PCR reads; every CDR3 protein appears as one record, without DNA. This listing includes about 5,000 distinct CDR3 sequences. The CDR3 sequence is 16 residues long. The sequence was obtained from a human donor with an autoimmune cytopenia or autoimmune hepatitis (not recorded which). The chain employs TRBV12-3 or TRBV12-4 and TRBJ1-4; TCRdb's D gene call, TRBD1, goes unchecked for lack of DNA. Sequenced material: peripheral blood. CDR3 region: CASSSLTGLGNEKLFF.